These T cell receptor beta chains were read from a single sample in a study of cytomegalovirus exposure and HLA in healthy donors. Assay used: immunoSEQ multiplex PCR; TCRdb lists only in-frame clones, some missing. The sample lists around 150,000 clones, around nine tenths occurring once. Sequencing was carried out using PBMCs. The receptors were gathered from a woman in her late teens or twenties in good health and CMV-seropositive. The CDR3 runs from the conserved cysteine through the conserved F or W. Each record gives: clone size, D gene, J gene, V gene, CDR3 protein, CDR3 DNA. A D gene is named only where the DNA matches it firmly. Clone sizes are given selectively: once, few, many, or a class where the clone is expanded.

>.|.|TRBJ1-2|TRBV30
CAWSPDMRSGYTF
TGTGCCTGGAGCCCTGACATGCGATCGGGCTACACCTTC
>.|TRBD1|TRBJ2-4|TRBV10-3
CATWNGDRWYF
TGTGCCACCTGGAATGGGGACAGGTGGTACTTC
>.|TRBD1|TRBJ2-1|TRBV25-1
CASNERTGPNEQFF
TGTGCCAGCAATGAAAGGACAGGCCCCAATGAGCAGTTCTTC
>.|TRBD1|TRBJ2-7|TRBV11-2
CASSPIGQGASYEQYF
TGTGCCAGCAGCCCTATCGGCCAGGGGGCCTCCTACGAGCAGTACTTC
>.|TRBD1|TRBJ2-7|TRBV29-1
CSASGTGGREQYF
TGCAGCGCGAGCGGGACAGGGGGCCGCGAGCAGTACTTC
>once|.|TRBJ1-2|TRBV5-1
CASSLGAGNDGYTF
TGCGCCAGCAGCTTAGGGGCAGGGAACGATGGCTACACCTTC
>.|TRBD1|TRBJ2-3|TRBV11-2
CASSLQGGPTDTQYF
TGTGCCAGCAGTTTACAGGGGGGCCCCACAGATACGCAGTATTTT
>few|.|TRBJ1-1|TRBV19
CASIKNTEAFF
TGTGCCAGTATCAAGAACACTGAAGCTTTCTTT
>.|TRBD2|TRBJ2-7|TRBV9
CASSVADGGSSYEQYF
TGTGCCAGCAGCGTAGCGGATGGCGGGAGCTCCTACGAGCAGTACTTC
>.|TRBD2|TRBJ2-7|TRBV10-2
CASSEFGGLAGAGHEQYF
TGCGCCAGCAGTGAGTTCGGAGGACTAGCGGGAGCGGGGCACGAGCAGTACTTC
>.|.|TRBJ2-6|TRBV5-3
CARSLAQTGANVLTF
TGTGCCAGAAGCTTGGCCCAAACTGGGGCCAACGTCCTGACTTTC
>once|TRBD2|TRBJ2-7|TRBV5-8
CASSLVSGSIVYEQYF
TGTGCCAGCAGCTTGGTTAGCGGGAGTATTGTTTACGAGCAGTACTTC
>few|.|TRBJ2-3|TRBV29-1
CSVEDTLTDTQYF
TGCAGCGTTGAAGACACTCTCACAGATACGCAGTATTTT
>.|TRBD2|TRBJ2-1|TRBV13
CASRAGSGITDYNEQFF
TGTGCCAGCAGGGCAGGGAGCGGGATAACGGACTACAATGAGCAGTTCTTC
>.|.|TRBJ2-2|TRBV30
CACPKGGRTGELFF
TGTGCCTGCCCCAAGGGGGGGCGCACCGGGGAGCTGTTTTTT
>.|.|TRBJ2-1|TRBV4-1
CASSPDKYNEQFF
TGCGCCAGCAGCCCTGACAAATACAATGAGCAGTTCTTC
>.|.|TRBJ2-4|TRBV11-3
CASSPTGVAKNIQYF
TGTGCCAGCAGCCCCACGGGGGTAGCCAAAAACATTCAGTACTTC
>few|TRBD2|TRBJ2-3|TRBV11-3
CASSLGQREGIGADTQYF
TGTGCCAGCAGCTTAGGCCAGCGGGAGGGGATTGGCGCAGATACGCAGTATTTT
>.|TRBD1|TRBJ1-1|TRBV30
CAWSDTGGGGLMNTEAFF
TGTGCCTGGAGTGACACAGGGGGCGGAGGCCTAATGAACACTGAAGCTTTCTTT
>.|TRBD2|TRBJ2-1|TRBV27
CASSLGRAVDNEQFF
TGTGCCAGCAGCTTGGGGAGGGCCGTGGACAATGAGCAGTTCTTC
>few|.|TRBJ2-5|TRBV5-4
CASSLEGTTRETQYF
TGTGCCAGCAGCTTGGAAGGCACCACCAGGGAGACCCAGTACTTC
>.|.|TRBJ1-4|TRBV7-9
CASSSHRPTNEKLFF
TGTGCCAGCAGCTCCCACAGACCAACTAATGAAAAACTGTTTTTT
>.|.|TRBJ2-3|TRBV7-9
CASSLELRGTPTQYF
TGTGCCAGCAGCTTAGAGCTCCGCGGGACCCCTACGCAGTATTTT
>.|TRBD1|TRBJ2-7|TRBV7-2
CASSQQQGIPYEQYF
TGTGCCAGCAGTCAACAACAGGGGATCCCCTACGAGCAGTACTTC
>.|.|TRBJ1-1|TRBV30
CAWRGQTNTEAFF
TGTGCCTGGAGGGGGCAGACGAACACTGAAGCTTTCTTT
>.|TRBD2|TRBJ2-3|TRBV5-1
CASSLAEAGGGDTQYF
TGCGCCAGCAGCTTGGCGGAAGCGGGAGGTGGAGATACGCAGTATTTT
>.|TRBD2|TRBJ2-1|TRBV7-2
CASSKGLAGGNEQFF
TGTGCCAGCAGCAAGGGACTAGCGGGAGGCAATGAGCAGTTCTTC
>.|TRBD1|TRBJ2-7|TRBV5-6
CASSLELGGLHEQYF
TGTGCCAGCAGCTTGGAGCTAGGGGGCCTCCACGAGCAGTACTTC
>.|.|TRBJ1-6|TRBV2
CASSENHQVNSPLHF
TGTGCCAGCAGTGAAAATCATCAGGTCAATTCACCCCTCCACTTT
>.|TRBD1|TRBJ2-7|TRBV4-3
CASSQHPGQGAQLVEQYF
TGCGCCAGCAGCCAACACCCGGGACAGGGGGCGCAACTGGTCGAGCAGTACTTC
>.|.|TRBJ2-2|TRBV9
CASSGTGELFF
TGTGCCAGCTCCGGCACCGGGGAGCTGTTTTTT
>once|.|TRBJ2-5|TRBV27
CASSFLRDRSETQYF
TGTGCCAGCAGTTTTTTGCGAGACAGAAGCGAGACCCAGTACTTC
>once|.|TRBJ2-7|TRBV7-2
CASSPQAVGSYEQYF
TGTGCCAGCAGCCCCCAAGCGGTAGGCTCCTACGAGCAGTACTTC